This is a list of T cell receptor beta chains from one sample in a study of blood T cell repertoires in COVID-19. Using immunoSEQ multiplex PCR, the repertoire was profiled, and TCRdb retains in-frame clones only, with some absent. This table has 250,000 to 300,000 clones, roughly 85% appearing once. Source material: peripheral blood. These receptor sequences come from a man aged 50-59 years with active or convalescent COVID-19. CDR3s include the opening cysteine and the closing phenylalanine or tryptophan. D genes are given only for firm matches. Rows give clone size only sometimes, using once, few, many, or a class for an expanded clone.

V gene	D gene	J gene	clone size	CDR3 protein	CDR3 DNA
TRBV5-1	NA	TRBJ2-5	NA	CASSLQRARSETQYF	TGCGCCAGCAGCTTACAACGAGCGAGGTCGGAGACCCAGTACTTC
TRBV30	NA	TRBJ2-1	few	CASVEPLSREQFF	TGTGCTAGCGTAGAGCCTTTGTCCCGTGAGCAGTTCTTC
TRBV7-2	NA	TRBJ1-1	NA	CASSRAGVEAFF	TGTGCCAGCAGCCGAGCGGGGGTTGAAGCTTTCTTT
TRBV4-1	NA	TRBJ1-6	NA	CASSQVERGAGNSPLHF	TGCGCCAGCAGCCAAGTCGAACGGGGGGCAGGGAATTCACCCCTCCACTTT
TRBV7-2	NA	TRBJ1-1	NA	CASSTRVNMNTEAFF	TGTGCCAGCAGCACCAGGGTTAACATGAACACTGAAGCTTTCTTT
TRBV4-1	NA	TRBJ1-1	NA	CASSQGPLGRKMNTEAFF	TGCGCCAGCAGCCAAGGGCCCCTGGGGAGGAAAATGAACACTGAAGCTTTCTTT
TRBV5-1	TRBD1	TRBJ2-1	NA	CASRAGTGLSYNEQFF	TGCGCCAGCAGGGCCGGGACAGGGCTCTCCTACAATGAGCAGTTCTTC
TRBV5-5	TRBD2	TRBJ2-2	NA	CASSYFSGKGTGELFF	TGTGCCAGCAGCTACTTTAGCGGGAAGGGCACCGGGGAGCTGTTTTTT
TRBV19	NA	TRBJ2-4	NA	CASSTRTDTKNIQYF	TGTGCCAGTAGTACCCGGACAGACACCAAAAACATTCAGTACTTC
TRBV4-1	NA	TRBJ2-1	NA	CASSLKGQGTVPSYNEQFF	TGCGCCAGCAGCCTGAAGGGCCAGGGGACCGTCCCCTCCTACAATGAGCAGTTCTTC
TRBV7-8	TRBD1	TRBJ2-2	NA	CASFQGEGELFF	TGTGCCAGTTTCCAGGGGGAGGGGGAGCTGTTTTTT
TRBV6-2/TRBV6-3	NA	TRBJ1-2	NA	CASSPSSDWDGYTF	TGTGCCAGCAGCCCGAGTTCCGACTGGGATGGCTACACCTTC
TRBV30	NA	TRBJ1-4	NA	CAWRHRSLEKLFF	TGTGCCTGGAGGCACAGGAGTCTTGAAAAACTGTTTTTT
TRBV4-1	NA	TRBJ2-4	NA	CASSLSPVAKNIQYF	TGCGCCAGCAGCCTATCCCCAGTAGCCAAAAACATTCAGTACTTC
TRBV29-1	NA	TRBJ2-1	NA	CSVDPGSYNEQFF	TGCAGCGTTGATCCGGGCTCCTACAATGAGCAGTTCTTC
TRBV30	TRBD1	TRBJ1-5	many	CAWSVEGAQPQHF	TGTGCCTGGAGTGTAGAGGGGGCTCAGCCCCAGCATTTT
TRBV7-2	TRBD1	TRBJ2-7	NA	CASSQFAGTGVYEQYF	TGTGCCAGCAGCCAATTTGCCGGGACAGGGGTCTACGAGCAGTACTTC
TRBV25-1	TRBD2	TRBJ2-5	NA	CASSELGGGYETQYF	TGTGCCAGCAGTGAATTGGGGGGAGGGTACGAGACCCAGTACTTC
TRBV3-1/TRBV3-2	TRBD2	TRBJ2-1	NA	CASSHRGSSGRGYNEQFF	TGTGCCAGCAGCCACAGGGGGAGTAGCGGGAGGGGGTACAATGAGCAGTTCTTC
TRBV25-1	NA	TRBJ1-4	NA	CATRGGAHEKLFF	TGTGCCACCCGTGGGGGGGCACATGAAAAACTGTTTTTT
TRBV5-1	NA	TRBJ2-5	once	CASSAGGTAQETQYF	TGCGCCAGCAGCGCTGGCGGGACAGCCCAAGAGACCCAGTACTTC
TRBV6-5	NA	TRBJ1-6	NA	CASTLIPNSPLHF	TGTGCCAGCACTTTAATTCCTAATTCACCCCTCCACTTT
TRBV3-1/TRBV3-2	TRBD2	TRBJ2-1	NA	CASSQGLAGGLMGNEQFF	TGTGCCAGCAGCCAAGGACTAGCGGGAGGCCTAATGGGGAATGAGCAGTTCTTC
TRBV4-2	NA	TRBJ2-2	NA	CASSQRDQTALGGELFF	TGTGCCAGCAGCCAACGAGACCAAACAGCTTTGGGCGGGGAGCTGTTTTTT
TRBV7-9	TRBD2	TRBJ2-1	NA	CASSVELADPGNEQFF	TGTGCCAGCAGCGTGGAACTAGCGGACCCGGGGAATGAGCAGTTCTTC